This TCR beta chain was recovered during a study of CD8 T cells in ankylosing spondylitis. Germline CDR1 and CDR2: LNHNV and YYDKDF (reference sequence). CDR3 size: 15 residues. Deletions cut 0 bases from V and 6 bases from J, with 11 bases between. 5'-RACE, quantitative and with molecular barcodes, yielded the TCR beta libraries. TCRdb itself ran the 5' RACE reads through MiXCR, one entry per CDR3 protein. The sample holds around 250,000 distinct CDR3 sequences, approximately 11% seen once. Whole-study results and caveats: Researchers reportedly found disease-linked clones significantly enriched in matched ankylosing spondylitis synovial fluid. Blood from ankylosing spondylitis patients appeared to carry a characteristic roughly 8-variant TCR beta motif.

This clonotype was seen just once. The antigen remains undetermined. The clonotype originates from a male donor with ankylosing spondylitis or in good health (not recorded which). Sequenced sample: blood, either unsorted or a sorted T cell fraction (not recorded which). The V gene is TRBV15, the J gene TRBJ2-2; TRBD2 might be the D (6 bases). CDR3 residues: CATSRDFGGSGELFF. The DNA for the CDR3 is TGTGCCACCAGCAGAGATTTTGGAGGGTCCGGGGAGCTGTTTTTT.